The 3 T cell receptor beta chains presented below share a single source sample, sequenced in a study of OX40 agonist ivuxolimab in advanced cancers. Method: immunoSEQ multiplex PCR; TCRdb's copy keeps in-frame clones and lacks some. The profile covers around 100,000 clones, with roughly 90% appearing a single time and 0.54% taken by the ten largest. Sample: CD4+ or CD8+ T cells sorted from blood, taken in a trial of the OX40 agonist ivuxolimab. Every receptor here comes from an adult with an advanced solid tumor such as melanoma, head and neck, liver or kidney cancer.

This chain uses TRBV5-6 with TRBJ1-2, with 7 bases fitting TRBD1. The CDR3 totals 13 residues. V lost 4 bases and J lost 14; bases outside the gene matches: 14. CDR1 is SGHDT and CDR2 is YYEEEE in the germline V gene. The CDR3 DNA sequence: TGTGCCAGCAGCAGGGACAGTCGGCCCGAAGGGACCTTC. This encodes CASSRDSRPEGTF.

V is TRBV21-1 and J is TRBJ2-7; the table's TRBD1 call for D was not verified on the DNA. TRBV21-1 is designated a pseudogene. The CDR3 extends over 14 amino acids. The CDR3 protein is CASSKCDRSYEQYF. CDR3 DNA sequence: TGTGCCAGCAGCAAATGCGACAGGTCCTACGAGCAGTACTTC.

V gene TRBV5-1 combines with J gene TRBJ2-3, with a weak D call TRBD2 (7 bases). V lost 0 bases to trimming and J lost 2 bases, with 10 bases between them. Germline assignment: CDR1 SGHRS and CDR2 YFSETQ. The CDR3 runs 15 residues. The CDR3 spells CASSLDAGATDTQYF. The DNA of the CDR3 is TGCGCCAGCAGCTTGGATGCGGGGGCCACAGATACGCAGTATTTT. Supplemented by reference TRBV5-1 and TRBJ2-3, the full variable domain reads KAGVTQTPRYLIKTRGQQVTLSCSPISGHRSVSWYQQTPGQGLQFLFEYFSETQRNKGNFPGRFSGRQFSNSRSEMNVSTLELGDSALYLCASSLDAGATDTQYFGPGTRLTVL.